The sequence of this T cell receptor (beta chain) was determined in a study of cytomegalovirus exposure and HLA in healthy donors. Trimming stripped 5 bases from V and 2 bases from J, with 9 bases between. CDR1 and CDR2 from the germline V gene are SNHLY and FYNNEI. CDR3 length: 13 residues. A word on this clone: The target antigen is unknown.

Study results and caveats: Despite most TCR sequences being rare, some public TCRs occurred in many donors. The study listed 150 to 200 cytomegalovirus-associated TCR beta chains. Researchers reported that a few CMV-associated chains were confirmed in vitro as CMV antigen-specific.

Using immunoSEQ multiplex PCR, the repertoire was profiled, and TCRdb retains in-frame clones only, with some absent. The table shows around 200,000 clones, with 65% to 85% occurring only once. The donors formed part of the approximately 120-subject validation cohort, distinct from the approximately 670-subject first cohort. The V call is TRBV2, the J call TRBJ1-1; D is unclear. The sequencing input was PBMCs. The sequence was obtained from a woman under 30 in good health and CMV-seropositive. CDR3 bases: TGTGCCAGCAGTACCGTGGCAAACACTGAAGCTTTCTTT. It specifies CASSTVANTEAFF.